This paragraph covers one T cell receptor beta chain sequence. These data are taken from a study of blood T cell repertoires in COVID-19. In the source study's methods: Amplification from reference gene primers served as the basis for estimated nucleated cell counts. The protocol was immunoSEQ multiplex PCR, while the TCRdb copy is restricted to in-frame clones and leaves out a portion. The DNA was the basis for D and trimming; V, J and clone size are from that table. There are roughly 120,000 clones in the sample; 90% occur only once, and less than 2% lies in the top ten. Germline values: CDR1 LGHDT, CDR2 YNNKEL (reference sequence). Unmatched junction bases numbered 6, after V lost 2 bases and J lost 4 bases. This CDR3 contains 15 residues.

V usage is TRBV3-1 (or the pseudogene TRBV3-2) and J usage is TRBJ1-2; 8 bases are shared with TRBD1. Material: peripheral blood. The source of this sequence is a human donor with active COVID-19. The donor label of this sample is uncertain. CDR3 bases: TGTGCCAGCAGCCAAACAGCAGGGGGCGTCTATGGCTACACCTTC. Translated: CASSQTAGGVYGYTF.